Sequencing of this TCR beta chain was carried out in a study of blood T cell repertoires in COVID-19. In the study's own analysis: For nucleated cells, counts were estimated from reference gene primer amplification. Sequencing was performed with immunoSEQ multiplex PCR; in TCRdb, only in-frame clones are kept and a portion is missing. That table is the source of V, J and clone size, and D and trimming were worked out from the DNA. Here the sample spans about 480,000 clones, about nine tenths being singletons. Germline CDR1 reads SGHDN; CDR2 reads FVKESK. The CDR3 consists of 14 residues. The V and J ends lost 1 base and 2 bases respectively, with 6 bases between them. The sample holds a few counts of this clone. While infection was still active, Seattle patients were enrolled and then followed longitudinally.

The chain carries TRBV14 and TRBJ1-3, with D uncertain. This TCR was recovered from a woman aged 50 to 60 with COVID-19, enrolled during active disease. The sample consisted of peripheral blood. This chain's CDR3 is CASSQGIAGNTIYF. For the CDR3, the DNA is TGTGCCAGCAGCCAAGGTATCGCTGGAAACACCATATATTTT.